The 12 T cell receptor beta chains below all came from one sample that was sequenced in a study of cytomegalovirus exposure and HLA in healthy donors. PCR used 60 Vbeta primers and 13 Jbeta primers. Clones were sequenced by immunoSEQ multiplex PCR, and TCRdb holds only the in-frame ones, with some missing. The sample carries fewer than 250,000 clones, over 60% recorded once. The sample comprised PBMCs. These receptor sequences come from a male donor in good health and CMV-seronegative.

The chain uses TRBV7-2 and TRBJ1-2, with 8 bases identical to TRBD1. The CDR3 contains 15 residues. J was trimmed by 4 bases and V by 6 bases; bases with no gene match: 10. Germline CDR1 reads SGHTA; CDR2 reads FQGNSA. CDR3 DNA sequence: TGTGCCAGCAGTTTAACCTCCGGACAGGGCTATGGCTACACCTTC. Its protein product is CASSLTSGQGYGYTF.

This clone showed up just a few times. CDR3 nucleotide sequence: TGTGCCAGCAGCTTAAGGGGGCCCGGAAACACCATATATTTT. Residues: CASSLRGPGNTIYF. The rearrangement joins TRBV5-4 to TRBJ1-3, with TRBD1 identical over 7 bases. Germline V lookup: CDR1 SGHNT, CDR2 YYREEE (reference sequence). The CDR3 extends over 14 amino acids. The junction had 3 bases not matched to a gene; V was cut back by 2 bases and J by 4 bases.

Only a few counts were recorded for this clone. The V and J genes are TRBV5-1 and TRBJ2-1; a possible D gene is TRBD2 (6 bases). CDR1 is SGHRS, CDR2 YFSETQ, per germline. Trimming left V 0 bases short and J 7 bases short, with 14 bases between. The CDR3 length is 15 residues. CDR3 residues: CASSLGFGGGNEQFF. In nucleotides, the CDR3 is TGCGCCAGCAGCTTGGGGTTCGGAGGAGGGAATGAGCAGTTCTTC.

The chain carries TRBV7-3 and TRBJ2-1; TRBD1 is a possible D gene (5 bases). This CDR3 has 13 amino acids. CDR1 and CDR2 (germline): SGHTA, FQGTGA. Trimming removed 2 bases at V and 15 bases at J, with 17 bases between. CDR3 bases: TGTGCCAGCAGCTTACTTACCCAGGGTACATGGTTCTTC. Its translation: CASSLLTQGTWFF.

CDR3 in amino acids: CASSVSREGLDTEAFF. The CDR3, as DNA: TGTGCCAGCAGCGTATCAAGGGAGGGCCTTGACACTGAAGCTTTCTTT. This chain uses TRBV9 with TRBJ1-1; D uncertain. Between the trimmed V and J ends, which lost 1 base and 3 bases, there was a span of 16 bases. The CDR3 has 16 residues. Per the germline V gene, CDR1 is SGDLS and CDR2 is YYNGEE.

The CDR3 protein is CASSFEGFNTEAFF. CDR3 in DNA: TGTGCCAGCAGTTTTGAGGGATTTAACACTGAAGCTTTCTTT. The chain combines TRBV28 with TRBJ1-1; D remains unclear. From germline, CDR1 is MDHEN and CDR2 SYDVKM. The ends were cut back, 3 bases at V and 2 bases at J, with 10 bases in the middle. The CDR3 runs to 14 residues.

This chain connects TRBV7-9 to TRBJ1-4, with 7 bases that match TRBD1. The V gene's germline CDR1 is SEHNR and CDR2 FQNEAQ (reference sequence). The CDR3 sequence is 18 residues long. With 3 bases clipped from V and 4 bases from J, the junction kept 14 bases outside the gene matches. In DNA, the CDR3 is TGTGCCAGCAGCTTTCCACTCGGGACAGCCACTAATAATGAAAAACTGTTTTTT. Encoded protein: CASSFPLGTATNNEKLFF.

This rearrangement joins TRBV10-3 to TRBJ1-5, with D possibly being TRBD1 (6 bases). The germline CDR1 and CDR2 sequences are ENHRY and SYGVKD. With 2 bases removed from V and 6 bases from J, the gap between germline ends came to 11 bases. The CDR3 spans 14 residues. The CDR3 sequence is CAISEAGDGQPQHF. The CDR3, as DNA: TGTGCCATCAGTGAGGCAGGGGACGGTCAGCCCCAGCATTTT.

V usage is TRBV20-1 and J usage is TRBJ1-2; D unclear. In germline, CDR1 is DFQATT, CDR2 SNEGSKA (reference sequence). The CDR3 has 10 residues. Between the trimmed V and J ends, which lost 2 bases and 8 bases, there was a span of 6 bases. The CDR3 spells CSARLQGYTF. The CDR3 DNA reads as TGCAGTGCTAGACTACAGGGCTACACCTTC.

The CDR3 bases are TGTGCCAGCAGCCCTACTCTGGGGGGGTTGGCTTTCTTT. Translating gives CASSPTLGGLAFF. This sequence joins TRBV7-2 and TRBJ1-1; TRBD1 is a possible D gene (5 bases). Trimming pared 5 bases from V and 11 bases from J, leaving 18 bases between. Germline V gene sequence: CDR1 SGHTA, CDR2 FQGNSA. The CDR3 is made up of 13 amino acids. The whole variable domain, remainder taken from reference TRBV7-2 and TRBJ1-1, is GAGVSQSPSNKVTEKGKDVELRCDPISGHTALYWYRQSLGQGLEFLIYFQGNSAPDKSGLPSDRFSAERTGGSVSTLTIQRTQQEDSAVYLCASSPTLGGLAFFGQGTRLTVV.

This clone was detected a few times. The chain recombines TRBV5-4 with TRBJ2-2; D possibly corresponds to TRBD1 (5 bases). In germline, CDR1 is SGHNT, CDR2 YYREEE (reference sequence). The CDR3 consists of 19 residues. Trimming pared 0 bases from V and 0 bases from J, leaving 18 bases between. This CDR3 reads CASSLVGFPAGTNTGELFF. Here the CDR3 DNA reads TGTGCCAGCAGCTTGGTTGGGTTCCCGGCAGGGACGAACACCGGGGAGCTGTTTTTT.

This clone was seen more than once but under ten times. The chain combines TRBV5-1 with TRBJ2-5, with TRBD2 matching over 11 bases. Trimming at V came to 4 bases and at J to 5 bases, leaving 10 bases not matched to a gene. Germline assignment: CDR1 SGHRS and CDR2 YFSETQ. The CDR3 is made up of 16 amino acids. CDR3 DNA sequence: TGCGCCAGCAGCAAATTAGCGGGGGGGCGTGAGGAGACCCAGTACTTC. Protein: CASSKLAGGREETQYF.